This TCR beta chain derives from a study of blood T cell repertoires in COVID-19. The overall study: COVID-19 samples collected from the United States, Italy and Spain covered acute and convalescent phases. PBMCs, B-cell-depleted T cells, or T cells provided the cDNA or gDNA that made up the material.

Methods used by the authors: Estimates of nucleated cell counts were drawn from the amplification of reference gene primers. This table comes from immunoSEQ multiplex PCR, and its TCRdb copy is limited to in-frame clones, with some not included. The V and J calls and clone size are taken from that table; D and trimming were inferred from the DNA. Of about 290,000 clones in the sample, under 90% were seen once. Trimming left V 1 base short and J 1 base short, with 17 bases between. The CDR3 runs 17 residues. CDR1 and CDR2 from the germline V gene are LNHNV and YYDKDF (reference sequence). Participants, about 18 to 90 years old, spanned fewer than 30 US areas.

Sample: PBMCs or T cells enriched from blood (not recorded which). This TCR derives from a woman aged 40-49 years who had recovered from COVID-19. The J gene is TRBJ2-7, the V gene TRBV15; tentative D call: TRBD2 (6 bases). CDR3 bases: TGTGCCACCAGCAGAGTCGAAGCGGGCCACAGATCCTACGAGCAGTACTTC. This sequence encodes CATSRVEAGHRSYEQYF.